This TCR beta chain was captured in a study of chemoradiotherapy in HPV16-positive cancers. Points from the study as a whole: Non-HPV-specific T cells did not expand in tumors during treatment, whereas candidate HPV-specific clones and E7-related motifs did. Only a couple of HPV16-positive patients supplied the functional HPV-specificity definition. For HPV16-positive patients, expanding HPV-responsive T cells associated with longer recurrence-free survival.

As concerns this clone: Its antigen is as yet unknown.

The method was immunoSEQ multiplex PCR; TCRdb's version includes in-frame clones alone and lacks a portion of them. The data show about 12,000 clones, about 88% seen once. CDR1 and CDR2 (germline): GTSNPN, SVGIG (reference sequence). The CDR3 is made up of 15 amino acids. Trimming cost V 4 bases and J 0 bases, with 16 bases left between them. The chain joins TRBV30 to TRBJ2-7; weak D call: TRBD1 (6 bases). This receptor was taken from a human donor with HPV-associated anogenital cancer. Here the sequenced sample was blood, taken from a patient who underwent chemoradiotherapy. The DNA of the CDR3 is TGTGCCTGGACCTTCGGGCAGGGGCTCTCCTACGAGCAGTACTTC. Protein: CAWTFGQGLSYEQYF.